This T cell receptor (beta chain) was retrieved from a study of blood T cell repertoires in COVID-19. About the research overall: Sources were T cells, B-cell-depleted T cells, or PBMCs; the material itself was cDNA or gDNA.

The germline V gene has CDR1 MNHEY and CDR2 SMNVEV (reference sequence). The CDR3 totals 15 residues. Trimming removed 6 bases at V and 1 base at J, with 12 bases between. Enrollees, 18 to 89 years old, lived in 24 US areas. Participant-given clinical history determined each cohort assignment. Within the 2 weeks before study entry, each person in the exposed group met a COVID-19 case. Assay used: immunoSEQ multiplex PCR; TCRdb lists only in-frame clones, some missing. This table holds about 240,000 clones, 83% found once. This clonotype was obtained from a middle-aged woman who had been exposed to COVID-19. The chain has TRBV27 and TRBJ2-2; TRBD1 might be the D (6 bases). Sequenced sample: PBMCs or T cells enriched from blood (not recorded which). This CDR3 is CASRKQGLNTGELFF. CDR3 sequence (DNA): TGTGCCAGCAGGAAACAGGGCTTGAACACCGGGGAGCTGTTTTTT.